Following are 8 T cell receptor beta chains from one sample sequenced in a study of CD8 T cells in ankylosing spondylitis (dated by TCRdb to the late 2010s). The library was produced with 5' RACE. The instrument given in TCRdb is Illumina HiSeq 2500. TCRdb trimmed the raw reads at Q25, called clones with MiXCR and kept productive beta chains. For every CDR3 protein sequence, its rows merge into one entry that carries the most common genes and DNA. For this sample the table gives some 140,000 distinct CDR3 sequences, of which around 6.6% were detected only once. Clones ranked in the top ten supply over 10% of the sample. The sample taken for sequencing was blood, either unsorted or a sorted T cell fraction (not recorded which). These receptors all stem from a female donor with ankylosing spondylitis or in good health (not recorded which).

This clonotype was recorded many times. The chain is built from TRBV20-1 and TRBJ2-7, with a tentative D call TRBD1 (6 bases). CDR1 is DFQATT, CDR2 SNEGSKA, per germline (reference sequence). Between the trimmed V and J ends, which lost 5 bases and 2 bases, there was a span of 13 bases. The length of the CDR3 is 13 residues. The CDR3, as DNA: TGCAGTGCTGGCCTGGACAGTGCCTACGAGCAGTACTTC. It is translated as CSAGLDSAYEQYF.

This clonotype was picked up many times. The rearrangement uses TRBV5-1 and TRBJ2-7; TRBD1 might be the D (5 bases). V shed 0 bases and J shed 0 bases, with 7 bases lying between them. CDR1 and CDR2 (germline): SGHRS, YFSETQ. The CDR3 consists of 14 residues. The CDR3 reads CASSLEDISYEQYF. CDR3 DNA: TGCGCCAGCAGCTTGGAGGACATCTCCTACGAGCAGTACTTC.

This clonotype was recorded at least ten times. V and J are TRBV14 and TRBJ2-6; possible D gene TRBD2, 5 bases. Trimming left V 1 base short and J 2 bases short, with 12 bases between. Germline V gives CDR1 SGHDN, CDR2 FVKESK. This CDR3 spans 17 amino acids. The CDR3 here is CASSQVRRLTGANVLTF. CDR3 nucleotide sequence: TGTGCCAGCAGCCAAGTCCGGAGGCTCACTGGGGCCAACGTCCTGACTTTC.

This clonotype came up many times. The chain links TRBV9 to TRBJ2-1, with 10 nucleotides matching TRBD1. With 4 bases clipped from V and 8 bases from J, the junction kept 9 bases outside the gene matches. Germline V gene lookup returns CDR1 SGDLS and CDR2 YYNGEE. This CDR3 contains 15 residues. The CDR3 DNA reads TGTGCCAGCAGCCGGCCGGGACAGGGGTTCCATGAGCAGTTCTTC. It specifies CASSRPGQGFHEQFF.

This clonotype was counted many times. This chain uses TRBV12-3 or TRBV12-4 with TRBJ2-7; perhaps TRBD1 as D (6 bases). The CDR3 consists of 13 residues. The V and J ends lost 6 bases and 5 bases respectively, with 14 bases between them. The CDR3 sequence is CASSTLQGNEQYF. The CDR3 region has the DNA TGTGCCAGCAGCACATTACAGGGAAACGAGCAGTACTTC.

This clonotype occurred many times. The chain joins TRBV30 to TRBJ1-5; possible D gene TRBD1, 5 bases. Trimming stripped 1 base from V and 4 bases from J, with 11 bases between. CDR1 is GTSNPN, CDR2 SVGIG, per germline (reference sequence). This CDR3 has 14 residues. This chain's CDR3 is CAWSASGWNQPQHF. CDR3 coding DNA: TGTGCCTGGAGTGCGTCAGGGTGGAATCAGCCCCAGCATTTT. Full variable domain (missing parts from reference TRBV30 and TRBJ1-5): SQTIHQWPATLVQPVGSPLSLECTVEGTSNPNLYWYRQAAGRGLQLLFYSVGIGQISSEVPQNLSASRPQDRQFILSSKKLLLSDSGFYLCAWSASGWNQPQHFGDGTRLSIL.

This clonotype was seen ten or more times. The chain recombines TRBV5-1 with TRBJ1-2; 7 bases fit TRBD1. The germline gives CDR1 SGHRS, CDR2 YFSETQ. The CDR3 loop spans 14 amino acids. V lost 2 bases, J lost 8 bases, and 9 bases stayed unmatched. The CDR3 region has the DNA TGCGCCAGCAGCTTCGACAGGGTATTACGAGGCTACACCTTC. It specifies CASSFDRVLRGYTF. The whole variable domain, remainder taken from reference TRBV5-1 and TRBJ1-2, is KAGVTQTPRYLIKTRGQQVTLSCSPISGHRSVSWYQQTPGQGLQFLFEYFSETQRNKGNFPGRFSGRQFSNSRSEMNVSTLELGDSALYLCASSFDRVLRGYTFGSGTRLTVV.

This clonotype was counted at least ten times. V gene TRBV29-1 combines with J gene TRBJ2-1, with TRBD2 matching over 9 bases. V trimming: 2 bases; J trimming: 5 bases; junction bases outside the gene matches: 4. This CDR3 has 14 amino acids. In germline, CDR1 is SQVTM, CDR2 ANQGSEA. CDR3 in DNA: TGCAGCGTTGAAATTAGCGGGAGCCACAATGAGCAGTTCTTC. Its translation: CSVEISGSHNEQFF.